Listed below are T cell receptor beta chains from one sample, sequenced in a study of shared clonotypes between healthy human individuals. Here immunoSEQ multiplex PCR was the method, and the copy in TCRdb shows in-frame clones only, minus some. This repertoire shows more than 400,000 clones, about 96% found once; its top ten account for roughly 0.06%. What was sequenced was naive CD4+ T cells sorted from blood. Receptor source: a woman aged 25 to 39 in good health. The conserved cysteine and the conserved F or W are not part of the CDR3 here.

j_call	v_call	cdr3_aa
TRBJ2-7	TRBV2	ASSESPRGEQY
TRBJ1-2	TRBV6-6	ASSYSGTNYGYT
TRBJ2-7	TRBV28	ASISPQTPGSYEQY
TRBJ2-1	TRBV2	ASRDWSSYNEQF
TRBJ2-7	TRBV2	ASSVEVAGSEQY
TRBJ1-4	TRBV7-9	ASSKNRGNEKLF
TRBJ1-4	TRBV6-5	ASSLGAREEKLF
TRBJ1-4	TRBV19	ASSVSGTGREKLF
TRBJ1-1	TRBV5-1	ASSLGLRAAPLRAF
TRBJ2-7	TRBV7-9	ASSPSLTWGQGYEQY
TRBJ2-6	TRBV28	ASSSQGEGPSGANVLT
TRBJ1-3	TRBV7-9	ASSRTGSARPIY
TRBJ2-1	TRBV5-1	ASSLWASGNHEQF
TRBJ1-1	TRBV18	ASSPTGIEDTEAF
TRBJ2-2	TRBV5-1	ASSKGLRGELF
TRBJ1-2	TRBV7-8	ASSLYIEGTNYGYT
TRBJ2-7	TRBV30	AWSVNPSGEQY
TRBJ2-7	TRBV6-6	ASSDAGQGEPEQY
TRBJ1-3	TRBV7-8	ASSLVGLSGNTIY
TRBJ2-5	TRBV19	ASSTWRTSGRKGFETQY
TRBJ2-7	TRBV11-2	ASTMDVTPYEQY
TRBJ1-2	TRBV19	ASSNGNYGYT
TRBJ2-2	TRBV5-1	ASSSQGSGGELF
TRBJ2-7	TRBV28	ASSRTGSGNFDEQY
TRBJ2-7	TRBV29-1	SGTSGRSSNEQY
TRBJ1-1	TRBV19	ASSMVVGTEAF
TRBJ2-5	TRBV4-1	ASSQDYPTTGIQETQY
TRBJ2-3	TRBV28	ASRRGMTDTQY
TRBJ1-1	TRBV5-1	ASSLEGMNTEAF
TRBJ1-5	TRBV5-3	ARTSEPGGPGNQPQH
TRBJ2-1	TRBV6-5	ASSYRDRSYNEQF
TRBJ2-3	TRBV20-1	SASIQAQY
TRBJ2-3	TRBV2	ASSVDREYADTQY
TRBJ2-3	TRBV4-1	ASSHFPRGGWTDTQY
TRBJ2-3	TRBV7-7	ASSLGVGGPTDTQY
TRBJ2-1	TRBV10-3	AISRQGPTYNEQF
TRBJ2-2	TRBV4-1	ASSQPTSGSFSVTGELF